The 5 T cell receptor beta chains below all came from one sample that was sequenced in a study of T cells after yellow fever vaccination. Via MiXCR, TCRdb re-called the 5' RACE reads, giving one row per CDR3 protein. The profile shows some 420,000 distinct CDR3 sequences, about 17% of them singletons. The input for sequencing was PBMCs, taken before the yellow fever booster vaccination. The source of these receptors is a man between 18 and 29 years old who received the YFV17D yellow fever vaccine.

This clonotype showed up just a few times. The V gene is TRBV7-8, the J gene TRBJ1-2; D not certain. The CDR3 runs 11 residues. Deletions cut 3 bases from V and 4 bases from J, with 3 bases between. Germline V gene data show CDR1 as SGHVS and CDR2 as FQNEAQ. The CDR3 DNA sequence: TGTGCCAGCAGCTTGGTCTATGGCTACACCTTC. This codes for CASSLVYGYTF.

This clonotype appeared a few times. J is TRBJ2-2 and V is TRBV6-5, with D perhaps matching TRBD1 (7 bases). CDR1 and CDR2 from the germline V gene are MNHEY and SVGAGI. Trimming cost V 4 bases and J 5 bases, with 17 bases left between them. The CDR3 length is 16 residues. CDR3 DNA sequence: TGTGCCAGCAGTTGGGTGGCCAGGGGGGTAACCGGGGAGCTGTTTTTT. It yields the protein CASSWVARGVTGELFF.

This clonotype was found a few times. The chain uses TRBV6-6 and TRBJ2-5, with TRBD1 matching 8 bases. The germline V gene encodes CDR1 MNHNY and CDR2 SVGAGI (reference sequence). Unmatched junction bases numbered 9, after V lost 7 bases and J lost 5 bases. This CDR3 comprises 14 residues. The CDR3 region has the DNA TGTGCCAGCAAACAACAGGGGGGCCCGGAGACCCAGTACTTC. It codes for CASKQQGGPETQYF.

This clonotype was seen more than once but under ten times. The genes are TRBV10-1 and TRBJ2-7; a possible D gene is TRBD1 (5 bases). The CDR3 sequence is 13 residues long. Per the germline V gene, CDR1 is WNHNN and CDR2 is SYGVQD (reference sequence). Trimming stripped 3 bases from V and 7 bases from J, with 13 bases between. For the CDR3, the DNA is TGCGCCAGCAGTGAAAGGGGATTCGGGGAGCAGTACTTC. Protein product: CASSERGFGEQYF.

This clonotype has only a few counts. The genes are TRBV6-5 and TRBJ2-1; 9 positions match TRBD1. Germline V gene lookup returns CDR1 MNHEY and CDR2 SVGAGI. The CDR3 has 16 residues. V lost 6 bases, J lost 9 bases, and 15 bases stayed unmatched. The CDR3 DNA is TGTGCCAGCAGCCCCGGGACAGGGAAGTTGCTGGGTGAGCAGTTCTTC. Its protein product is CASSPGTGKLLGEQFF.